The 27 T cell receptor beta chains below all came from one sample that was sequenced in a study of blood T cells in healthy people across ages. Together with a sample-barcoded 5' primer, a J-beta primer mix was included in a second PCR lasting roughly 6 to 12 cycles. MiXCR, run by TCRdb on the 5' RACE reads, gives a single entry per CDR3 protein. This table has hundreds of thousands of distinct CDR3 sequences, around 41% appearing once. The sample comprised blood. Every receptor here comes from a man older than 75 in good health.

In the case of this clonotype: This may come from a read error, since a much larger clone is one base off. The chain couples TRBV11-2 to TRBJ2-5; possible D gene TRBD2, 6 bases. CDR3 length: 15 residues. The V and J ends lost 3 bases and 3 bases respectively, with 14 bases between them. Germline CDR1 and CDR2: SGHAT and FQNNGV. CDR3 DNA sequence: TGTGCCAGCAGCTTGGCGGGACGACTGGAAGAGACCCAGTACTTC. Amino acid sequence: CASSLAGRLEETQYF.

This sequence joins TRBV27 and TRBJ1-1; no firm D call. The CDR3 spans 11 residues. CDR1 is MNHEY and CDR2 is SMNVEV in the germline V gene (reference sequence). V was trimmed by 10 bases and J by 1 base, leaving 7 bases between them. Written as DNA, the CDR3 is TGTGCCACTGGACCGAACACTGAAGCTTTCTTT. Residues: CATGPNTEAFF.

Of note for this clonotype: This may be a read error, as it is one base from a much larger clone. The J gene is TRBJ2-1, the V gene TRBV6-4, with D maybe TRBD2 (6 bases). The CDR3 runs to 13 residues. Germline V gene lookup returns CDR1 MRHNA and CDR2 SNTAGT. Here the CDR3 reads CASSEKLANERFF. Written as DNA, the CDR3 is TGTGCCAGCAGTGAAAAACTAGCCAATGAGCGGTTCTTC.

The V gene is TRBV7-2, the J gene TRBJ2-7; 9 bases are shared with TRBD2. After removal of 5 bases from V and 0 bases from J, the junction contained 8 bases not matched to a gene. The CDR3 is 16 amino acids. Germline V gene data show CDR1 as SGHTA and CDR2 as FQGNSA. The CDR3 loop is CASSPPLAGFSYEQYF. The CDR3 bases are TGTGCCAGCAGCCCACCCCTAGCGGGGTTCTCCTACGAGCAGTACTTC.

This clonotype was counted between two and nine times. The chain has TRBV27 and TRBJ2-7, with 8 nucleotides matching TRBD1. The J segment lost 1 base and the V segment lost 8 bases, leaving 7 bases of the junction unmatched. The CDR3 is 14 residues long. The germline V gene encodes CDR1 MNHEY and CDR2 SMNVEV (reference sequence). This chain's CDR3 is CASCQGARSYEQYF. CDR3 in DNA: TGTGCCAGCTGTCAGGGGGCGCGGTCCTACGAGCAGTACTTC.

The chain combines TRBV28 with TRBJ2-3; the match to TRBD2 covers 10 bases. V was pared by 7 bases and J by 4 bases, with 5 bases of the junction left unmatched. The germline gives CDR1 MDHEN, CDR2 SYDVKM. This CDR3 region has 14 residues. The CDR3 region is CASKREGPADTQYF. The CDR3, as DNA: TGTGCCAGCAAGCGGGAGGGCCCGGCAGATACGCAGTATTTT. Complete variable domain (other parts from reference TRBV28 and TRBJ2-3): DVKVTQSSRYLVKRTGEKVFLECVQDMDHENMFWYRQDPGLGLRLIYFSYDVKMKEKGDIPEGYSVSREKKERFSLILESASTNQTSMYLCASKREGPADTQYFGPGTRLTVL.

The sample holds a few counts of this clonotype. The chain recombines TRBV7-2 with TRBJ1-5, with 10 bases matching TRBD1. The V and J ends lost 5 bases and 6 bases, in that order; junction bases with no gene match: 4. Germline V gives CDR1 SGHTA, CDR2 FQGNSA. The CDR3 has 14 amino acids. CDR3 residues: CASSQGTGVQPQHF. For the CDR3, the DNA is TGTGCCAGCAGCCAGGGGACAGGGGTTCAGCCCCAGCATTTT.

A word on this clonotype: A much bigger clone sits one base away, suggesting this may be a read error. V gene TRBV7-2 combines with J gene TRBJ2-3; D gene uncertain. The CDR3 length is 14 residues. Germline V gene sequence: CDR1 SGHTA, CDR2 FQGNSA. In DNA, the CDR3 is TGTGCCAGCAGCTTAGACACGACCACAGATACGCGGTATTTT. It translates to CASSLDTTTDTRYF. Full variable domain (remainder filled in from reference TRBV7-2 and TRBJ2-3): GAGVSQSPSNKVTEKGKDVELRCDPISGHTALYWYRQSLGQGLEFLIYFQGNSAPDKSGLPSDRFSAERTGGSVSTLTIQRTQQEDSAVYLCASSLDTTTDTRYFGPGTRLTVL.

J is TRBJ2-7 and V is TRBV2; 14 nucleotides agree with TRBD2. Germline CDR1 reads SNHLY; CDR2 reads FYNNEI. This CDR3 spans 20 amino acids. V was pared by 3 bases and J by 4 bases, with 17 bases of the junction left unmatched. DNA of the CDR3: TGTGCCAGCAGTGACTTAGGAGGGACTAGCGGGGGCCCCCCCGCATACGAGCAGTACTTC. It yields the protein CASSDLGGTSGGPPAYEQYF.

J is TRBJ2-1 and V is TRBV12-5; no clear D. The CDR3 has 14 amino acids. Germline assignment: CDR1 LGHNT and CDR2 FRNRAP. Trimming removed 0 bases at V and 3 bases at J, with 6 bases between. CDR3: CASGLVGRYNEQFF. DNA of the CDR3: TGTGCTAGTGGTTTGGTAGGTCGCTACAATGAGCAGTTCTTC.

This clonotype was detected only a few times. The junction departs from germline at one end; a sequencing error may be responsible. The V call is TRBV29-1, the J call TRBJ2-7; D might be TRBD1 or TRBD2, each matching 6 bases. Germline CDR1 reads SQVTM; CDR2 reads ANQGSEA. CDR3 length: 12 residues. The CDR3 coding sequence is TGCAGCGTCCTTTCCGGGGGCTACAAGCAGTACTTC. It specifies CSVLSGGYKQYF.

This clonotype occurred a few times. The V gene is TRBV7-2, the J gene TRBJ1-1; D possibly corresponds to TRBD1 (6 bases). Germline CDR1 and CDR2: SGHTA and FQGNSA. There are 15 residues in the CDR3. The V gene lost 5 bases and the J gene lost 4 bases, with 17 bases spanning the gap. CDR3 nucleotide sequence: TGTGCCAGCAGCCCGGAGAGAGGGGGAATCACTGAAGCTTTCTTT. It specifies CASSPERGGITEAFF.

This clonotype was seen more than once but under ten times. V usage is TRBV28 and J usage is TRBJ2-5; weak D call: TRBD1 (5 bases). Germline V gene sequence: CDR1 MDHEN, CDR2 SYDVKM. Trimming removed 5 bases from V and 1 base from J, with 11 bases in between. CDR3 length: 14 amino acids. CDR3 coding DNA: TGTGCCAGCAGTCCACAGGAGCTCCAAGAGACCCAGTACTTC. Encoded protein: CASSPQELQETQYF. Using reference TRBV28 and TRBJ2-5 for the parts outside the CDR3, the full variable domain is DVKVTQSSRYLVKRTGEKVFLECVQDMDHENMFWYRQDPGLGLRLIYFSYDVKMKEKGDIPEGYSVSREKKERFSLILESASTNQTSMYLCASSPQELQETQYFGPGTRLLVL.

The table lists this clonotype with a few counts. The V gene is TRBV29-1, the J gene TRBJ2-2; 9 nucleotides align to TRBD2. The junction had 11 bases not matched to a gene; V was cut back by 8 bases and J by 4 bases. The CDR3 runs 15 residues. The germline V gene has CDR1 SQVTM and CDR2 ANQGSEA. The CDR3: CSFRIAGVSTGELFF. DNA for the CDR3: TGCAGCTTCCGGATAGCGGGAGTGAGCACCGGGGAGCTGTTTTTT.

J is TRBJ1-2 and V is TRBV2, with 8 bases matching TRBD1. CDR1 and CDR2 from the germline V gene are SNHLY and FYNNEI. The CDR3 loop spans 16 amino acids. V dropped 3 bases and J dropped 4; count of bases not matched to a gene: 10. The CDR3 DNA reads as TGTGCCAGCAGTGAGCCGAGGCAGGGGGCAGGCTATGGCTACACCTTC. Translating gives CASSEPRQGAGYGYTF.

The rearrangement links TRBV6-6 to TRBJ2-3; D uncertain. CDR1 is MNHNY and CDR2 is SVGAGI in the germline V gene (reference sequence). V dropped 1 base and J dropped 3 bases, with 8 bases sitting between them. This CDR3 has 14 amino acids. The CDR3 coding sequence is TGTGCCAGCAGTTACTTGGGGTCGACAGATACGCAGTATTTT. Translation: CASSYLGSTDTQYF.

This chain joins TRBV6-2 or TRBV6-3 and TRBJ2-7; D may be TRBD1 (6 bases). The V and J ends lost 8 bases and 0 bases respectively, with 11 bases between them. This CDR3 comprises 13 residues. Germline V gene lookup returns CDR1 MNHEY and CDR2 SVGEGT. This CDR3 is CASGDTTSYEQYF. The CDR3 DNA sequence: TGTGCCAGCGGGGACACCACCTCCTACGAGCAGTACTTC.

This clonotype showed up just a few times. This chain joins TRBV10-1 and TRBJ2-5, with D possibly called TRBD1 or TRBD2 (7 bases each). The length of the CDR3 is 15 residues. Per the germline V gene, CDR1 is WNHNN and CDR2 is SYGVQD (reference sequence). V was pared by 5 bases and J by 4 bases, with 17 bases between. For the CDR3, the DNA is TGCGCCAGCAGTTCAACCAGGGGGGGGAGAGAGACCCAGTACTTC. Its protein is CASSSTRGGRETQYF.

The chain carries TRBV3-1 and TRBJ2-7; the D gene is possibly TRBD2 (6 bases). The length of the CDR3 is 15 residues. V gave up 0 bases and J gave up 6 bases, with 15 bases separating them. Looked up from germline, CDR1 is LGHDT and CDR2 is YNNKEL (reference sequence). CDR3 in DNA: TGTGCCAGCAGCCAAGATCCGGCGGGATTAAGCGAGCAGTACTTC. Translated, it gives CASSQDPAGLSEQYF.

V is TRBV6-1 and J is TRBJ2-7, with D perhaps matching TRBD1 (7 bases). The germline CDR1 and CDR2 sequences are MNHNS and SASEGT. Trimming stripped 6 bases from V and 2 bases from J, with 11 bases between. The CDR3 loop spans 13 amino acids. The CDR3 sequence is CASREGQTYEQYF. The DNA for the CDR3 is TGTGCCAGCAGGGAGGGACAGACCTACGAGCAGTACTTC.

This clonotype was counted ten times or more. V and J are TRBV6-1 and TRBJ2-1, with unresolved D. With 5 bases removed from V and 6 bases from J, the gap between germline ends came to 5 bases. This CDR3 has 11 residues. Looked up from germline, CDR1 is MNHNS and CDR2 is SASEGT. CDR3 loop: CASSRSNEQFF. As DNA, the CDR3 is TGTGCCAGCAGTCGGAGCAATGAGCAGTTCTTC.

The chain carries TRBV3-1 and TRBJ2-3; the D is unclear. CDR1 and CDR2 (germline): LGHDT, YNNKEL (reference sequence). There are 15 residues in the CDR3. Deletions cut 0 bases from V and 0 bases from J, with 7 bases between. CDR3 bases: TGTGCCAGCAGCCAAGATTCTCAGAGCACAGATACGCAGTATTTT. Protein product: CASSQDSQSTDTQYF.

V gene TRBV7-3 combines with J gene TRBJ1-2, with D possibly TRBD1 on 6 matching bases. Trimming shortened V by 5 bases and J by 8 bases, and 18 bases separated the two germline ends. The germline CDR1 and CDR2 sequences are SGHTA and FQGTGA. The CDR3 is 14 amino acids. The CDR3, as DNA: TGTGCCAGCAGCGAAGGACAGACCGGACGAGGCTACACCTTC. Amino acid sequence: CASSEGQTGRGYTF.

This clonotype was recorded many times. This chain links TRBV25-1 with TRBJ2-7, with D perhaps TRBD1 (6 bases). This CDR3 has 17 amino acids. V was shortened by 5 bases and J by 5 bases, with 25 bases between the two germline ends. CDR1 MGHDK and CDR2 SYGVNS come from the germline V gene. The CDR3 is CASSSIPSNRAGDEQYF. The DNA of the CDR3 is TGTGCCAGCAGTTCCATCCCGTCTAACAGGGCCGGCGACGAGCAGTACTTC.

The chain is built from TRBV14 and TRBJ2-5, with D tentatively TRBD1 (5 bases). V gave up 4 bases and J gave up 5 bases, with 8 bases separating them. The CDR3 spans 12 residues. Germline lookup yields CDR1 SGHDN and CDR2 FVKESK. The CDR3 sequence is CASSRSGETQYF. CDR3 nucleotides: TGTGCCAGCAGCCGTTCAGGGGAGACCCAGTACTTC. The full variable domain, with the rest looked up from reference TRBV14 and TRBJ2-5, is EAGVTQFPSHSVIEKGQTVTLRCDPISGHDNLYWYRRVMGKEIKFLLHFVKESKQDESGMPNNRFLAERTGGTYSTLKVQPAELEDSGVYFCASSRSGETQYFGPGTRLLVL.

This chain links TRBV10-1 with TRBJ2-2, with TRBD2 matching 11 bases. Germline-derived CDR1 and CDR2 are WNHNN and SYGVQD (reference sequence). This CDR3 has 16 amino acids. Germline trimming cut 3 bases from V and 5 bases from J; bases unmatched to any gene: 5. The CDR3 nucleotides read TGCGCCAGCAGTGAAGCGACTAGCGGGAAGACCGGGGAGCTGTTTTTT. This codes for CASSEATSGKTGELFF.

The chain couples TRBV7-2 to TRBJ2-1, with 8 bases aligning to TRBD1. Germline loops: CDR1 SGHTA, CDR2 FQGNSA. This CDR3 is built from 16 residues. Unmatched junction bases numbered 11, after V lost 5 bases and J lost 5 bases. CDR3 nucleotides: TGTGCCAGCAGCCCAGAACAGGGGGTTATGGACAATGAGCAGTTCTTC. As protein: CASSPEQGVMDNEQFF.